Following are 32 T cell receptor beta chains from one sample sequenced in a study of T cell responses to AZD1222 COVID-19 vaccine. The assay was immunoSEQ multiplex PCR, and TCRdb's table has in-frame clones only and misses some. The sample holds 90,000 to 150,000 clones, approximately 90% seen once. The sample here was peripheral blood, taken on day 0 of AZD1222 vaccination. These receptors came from an adult in good health.

CDR3 sequence reads: CASRLFEGGPDTQYF. The CDR3 DNA reads as TGTGCCAGCAGGCTATTTGAGGGGGGCCCAGATACGCAGTATTTT. V usage is TRBV6-5 and J usage is TRBJ2-3; perhaps D is TRBD1 or TRBD2 (6 bases each). The V end was cut by 6 bases, the J end by 4 bases, with 17 bases between. The CDR3 has 15 residues. CDR1 MNHEY and CDR2 SVGAGI come from the germline V gene.

The chain employs TRBV6-4 and TRBJ2-6, with D perhaps TRBD2 (5 bases). Germline-derived CDR1 and CDR2 are MRHNA and SNTAGT. Trimming took 2 bases from V and 4 from J, leaving 9 bases between them. This CDR3 is built from 15 residues. The CDR3 DNA reads TGTGCCAGCAGTGACGAGGGCACCGGGGCCAACGTCCTGACTTTC. Amino acids: CASSDEGTGANVLTF.

The CDR3 reads CASSYTTDFGNQPQHF. CDR3 DNA: TGTGCCAGCAGTTATACCACTGACTTTGGCAATCAGCCCCAGCATTTT. V is TRBV6-2 or TRBV6-3 and J is TRBJ1-5; D is unresolved. V lost 3 bases, J lost 2 bases, and 14 bases lay in between. The CDR3 runs 16 residues. The germline V gene has CDR1 MNHEY and CDR2 SVGEGT.

The gene calls are TRBV5-4 and TRBJ2-1; 10 bases fit TRBD2. Per the germline V gene, CDR1 is SGHNT and CDR2 is YYREEE (reference sequence). V lost 4 bases to trimming and J lost 6 bases; unmatched junction nucleotides: 10. There are 16 residues in the CDR3. The CDR3 DNA reads TGTGCCAGCAGCGCGCCCGGGAGCGGGGGGGCCAATGAGCAGTTCTTC. Encoded protein: CASSAPGSGGANEQFF.

The chain joins TRBV30 to TRBJ1-2; unclear D gene. The germline V and J ends were trimmed by 0 bases and 8 bases, with 13 bases remaining between them. The CDR3 is made up of 13 amino acids. Germline lookup yields CDR1 GTSNPN and CDR2 SVGIG (reference sequence). CDR3 sequence (DNA): TGTGCCTGGAGTGTAAGCGGAATTGAGGGCTACACCTTC. As protein: CAWSVSGIEGYTF.

The chain is built from TRBV9 and TRBJ2-7, with 12 bases aligning to TRBD2. There are 15 residues in the CDR3. The J segment lost 4 bases and the V segment lost 0 bases, leaving 2 bases of the junction unmatched. Germline-derived CDR1 and CDR2 are SGDLS and YYNGEE. CDR3 DNA: TGTGCCAGCAGCGTAGGACTAGCGGGGGAATACGAGCAGTACTTC. Encoded protein: CASSVGLAGEYEQYF. The full variable domain, in which reference TRBV9 and TRBJ2-7 provide the parts outside the CDR3, is DSGVTQTPKHLITATGQRVTLRCSPRSGDLSVYWYQQSLDQGLQFLIQYYNGEERAKGNILERFSAQQFPDLHSELNLSSLELGDSALYFCASSVGLAGEYEQYFGPGTRLTVT.

This chain's CDR3 is CASSVGSDYGYTF. The DNA for the CDR3 is TGTGCCAGCAGCGTAGGATCAGATTATGGCTACACCTTC. The chain joins TRBV9 to TRBJ1-2; D unclear. V was cut by 0 bases and J by 5 bases, with 8 bases left in between. Per germline, CDR1 SGDLS and CDR2 YYNGEE. The CDR3 loop spans 13 amino acids.

The chain links TRBV19 to TRBJ2-2; 16 positions match TRBD2. The CDR3 consists of 18 residues. J lost 5 bases, V lost 5 bases, and 8 bases had no gene match. CDR1 and CDR2 from the germline V gene are LNHDA and SQIVND (reference sequence). The CDR3 nucleotides read TGTGCCAGTAGTTCCCAGGGACTAGCGGGGGGGCAAACCGGGGAGCTGTTTTTT. Amino acids: CASSSQGLAGGQTGELFF.

This chain uses TRBV19 with TRBJ1-1; 8 bases agree with TRBD1. Germline values: CDR1 LNHDA, CDR2 SQIVND (reference sequence). The CDR3 totals 14 residues. Trimming took 5 bases from V and 1 from J; bases not matched to a gene: 3. As DNA, the CDR3 is TGTGCCAGTAGTCAGACAGGGGAGAACACTGAAGCTTTCTTT. Translation: CASSQTGENTEAFF. The full variable domain, with the rest looked up from reference TRBV19 and TRBJ1-1, is DGGITQSPKYLFRKEGQNVTLSCEQNLNHDAMYWYRQDPGQGLRLIYYSQIVNDFQKGDIAEGYSVSREKKESFPLTVTSAQKNPTAFYLCASSQTGENTEAFFGQGTRLTVV.

V and J are TRBV6-1 and TRBJ2-7, with D maybe TRBD2 (6 bases). This CDR3 region has 15 residues. Trimming stripped 2 bases from V and 2 bases from J, with 13 bases between. Germline V gene data show CDR1 as MNHNS and CDR2 as SASEGT. The CDR3 nucleotides are TGTGCCAGCAGTGAACGGGGCGGGGAACCCTACGAGCAGTACTTC. Translation: CASSERGGEPYEQYF.

The gene calls are TRBV6-2 or TRBV6-3 and TRBJ2-1; a weak D match, TRBD2 (6 bases). The germline V and J ends were trimmed by 3 bases and 6 bases, with 15 bases remaining between them. CDR3 size: 15 residues. Germline V gene data show CDR1 as MNHEY and CDR2 as SVGEGT. CDR3 protein: CASSYGRVGGNEQFF. In DNA, the CDR3 is TGTGCCAGCAGTTATGGCCGCGTGGGGGGCAATGAGCAGTTCTTC.

J is TRBJ2-1 and V is TRBV24-1; 9 bases align to TRBD1. Germline CDR1 reads KGHDR; CDR2 reads SFDVKD. The CDR3 spans 14 residues. J gave up 3 bases and V 9 bases, and 5 bases lay outside the gene matches. The CDR3 here is CATSGTGFYNEQFF. The CDR3 DNA follows: TGTGCCACCTCCGGGACAGGGTTCTACAATGAGCAGTTCTTC.

For the CDR3, the DNA is TGTGCCTGGAGGGCGGGGGTTCTGCCCTATAATTCACCCCTCCACTTT. It yields the protein CAWRAGVLPYNSPLHF. The chain recombines TRBV30 with TRBJ1-6, with D perhaps matching TRBD1 (5 bases). Germline values: CDR1 GTSNPN, CDR2 SVGIG (reference sequence). This CDR3 is built from 16 residues. V dropped 3 bases and J dropped 2 bases, with 14 bases sitting between them.

This rearrangement joins TRBV7-3 to TRBJ2-5; 11 positions match TRBD1. CDR1 is SGHTA and CDR2 is FQGTGA in the germline V gene. The junction had 6 bases not matched to a gene; V was cut back by 2 bases and J by 4 bases. The CDR3 sequence is 16 residues long. CDR3 sequence (DNA): TGTGCCAGCAGCTTACTTGGACAGGGGGCGGGAGAGACCCAGTACTTC. This gives the protein CASSLLGQGAGETQYF. The full variable domain, in which reference TRBV7-3 and TRBJ2-5 provide the parts outside the CDR3, is GAGVSQTPSNKVTEKGKYVELRCDPISGHTALYWYRQSLGQGPEFLIYFQGTGAADDSGLPNDRFFAVRPEGSVSTLKIQRTERGDSAVYLCASSLLGQGAGETQYFGPGTRLLVL.

This chain connects TRBV9 to TRBJ2-1; 15 nucleotides match TRBD2. Germline values: CDR1 SGDLS, CDR2 YYNGEE. The CDR3 consists of 17 residues. After removal of 0 bases from V and 6 bases from J, the junction contained 4 bases not matched to a gene. The DNA of the CDR3 is TGTGCCAGCAGCGTAGGGACTAGCGGGGGGGCCGCCAATGAGCAGTTCTTC. Translating gives CASSVGTSGGAANEQFF.

A single count supports this clone. The gene calls are TRBV5-1 and TRBJ1-2, with 8 bases identical to TRBD1. Germline lookup yields CDR1 SGHRS and CDR2 YFSETQ. J lost 7 bases, V lost 2 bases, and 10 bases had no gene match. This CDR3 has 15 residues. CDR3 bases: TGCGCCAGCAGCTTATCACACCGGGACAGGTCTGGCTACACCTTC. Amino acids: CASSLSHRDRSGYTF.

V gene TRBV7-9 combines with J gene TRBJ1-5; D perhaps matches TRBD1 (6 bases). In germline, CDR1 is SEHNR, CDR2 FQNEAQ (reference sequence). Trimming pared 6 bases from V and 3 bases from J, leaving 9 bases between. The CDR3 runs to 13 residues. CDR3 in amino acids: CASSTGINQPQHF. DNA for the CDR3: TGTGCCAGCAGTACAGGGATCAATCAGCCCCAGCATTTT.

The chain joins TRBV5-1 to TRBJ1-1; D uncertain. This CDR3 comprises 13 residues. The V gene lost 4 bases and the J gene lost 0 bases, with 7 bases spanning the gap. Germline-derived CDR1 and CDR2 are SGHRS and YFSETQ. The CDR3, as DNA: TGCGCCAGCAGCCCGGACTTGAACACTGAAGCTTTCTTT. Its protein product is CASSPDLNTEAFF.

This clone has just one count. DNA for the CDR3: TGTGCCAGCAGCGTAGGACAGAGCTACGAGCAGTACTTC. Its protein is CASSVGQSYEQYF. V usage is TRBV9 and J usage is TRBJ2-7, with D perhaps matching TRBD1 (5 bases). Germline CDR1 and CDR2: SGDLS and YYNGEE. V lost 0 bases to trimming and J lost 3 bases, with 7 bases between them. This CDR3 has 13 residues. The whole variable domain, filled in from reference TRBV9 and TRBJ2-7, reads DSGVTQTPKHLITATGQRVTLRCSPRSGDLSVYWYQQSLDQGLQFLIQYYNGEERAKGNILERFSAQQFPDLHSELNLSSLELGDSALYFCASSVGQSYEQYFGPGTRLTVT.

The chain combines TRBV5-1 with TRBJ2-7, with TRBD2 as a possible D gene (5 bases). CDR1 and CDR2 (germline): SGHRS, YFSETQ. V lost 2 bases to trimming and J lost 2 bases, with 8 bases between them. The CDR3 has 13 residues. The DNA for the CDR3 is TGCGCCAGCAGCTTCGGACTCGCCTACGAGCAGTACTTC. Translating it yields CASSFGLAYEQYF.

The V gene is TRBV6-2 or TRBV6-3, the J gene TRBJ1-2; possible D gene TRBD1, 5 bases. Trimming removed 7 bases at V and 4 bases at J, with 10 bases between. Germline CDR1 and CDR2: MNHEY and SVGEGT. This CDR3 is built from 12 residues. The CDR3 coding sequence is TGTGCCAGCACCCCCGACAGCTATGGCTACACCTTC. Its translation is CASTPDSYGYTF.

The chain combines TRBV10-2 with TRBJ2-7, with no clear D. Trimming took 5 bases from V and 3 from J, leaving 11 bases between them. Germline V lookup: CDR1 WSHSY, CDR2 SAAADI. The CDR3 consists of 13 residues. In DNA, the CDR3 is TGCGCCAGCAGTCTAGGACGGAACTACGAGCAGTACTTC. This encodes CASSLGRNYEQYF.

The CDR3 DNA is TGCGCCAGCAGCCGCACGGGGACTAGCGGGGGGGCAAGCACAGATACGCAGTATTTT. This codes for CASSRTGTSGGASTDTQYF. V usage is TRBV4-3 and J usage is TRBJ2-3; 16 nucleotides line up with TRBD2. The trim removed 4 bases at V and 0 bases at J, leaving 7 bases unmatched. Germline V gene sequence: CDR1 LGHNA, CDR2 YSLEER. This CDR3 is built from 19 residues.

This clone is labeled as medium-sized. One junction end disagrees with the germline gene, perhaps due to a read error. The rearrangement links TRBV29-1 to TRBJ2-7, with 8 bases matching TRBD1. The CDR3 loop spans 13 amino acids. The germline V gene encodes CDR1 SQVTM and CDR2 ANQGSEA. This chain's CDR3 is CSAEQGEGYEQYF. The CDR3 DNA reads as TGCAGCGCTGAACAGGGGGAAGGCTACGAGCAGTACTTC.

With regard to this clone: This same CDR3 is encoded by further DNA sequences in the sample. The rearrangement uses TRBV27 and TRBJ1-1; D perhaps matches TRBD1 (5 bases). This CDR3 is built from 12 residues. The V end was cut by 5 bases, the J end by 8 bases, with 12 bases between. Germline V gene sequence: CDR1 MNHEY, CDR2 SMNVEV (reference sequence). The DNA of the CDR3 is TGTGCCAGCAGTCCTCGGGGACTCGAAGCTTTCTTT. It codes for CASSPRGLEAFF.

This chain joins TRBV7-6 and TRBJ1-1, with TRBD1 matching 9 bases. CDR1 is SGHVS, CDR2 FNYEAQ, per germline. With 2 bases clipped from V and 7 bases from J, the junction kept 14 bases outside the gene matches. The CDR3 length is 17 residues. Here the CDR3 DNA reads TGTGCCAGCAGCTTAATAGGGACAGGGATCCTTGGCGGTGAAGCTTTCTTT. Its protein is CASSLIGTGILGGEAFF.

V gene TRBV5-4 combines with J gene TRBJ1-2, with no clear D. Germline values: CDR1 SGHNT, CDR2 YYREEE (reference sequence). Trimming cost V 2 bases and J 0 bases, with 11 bases left between them. The length of the CDR3 is 15 residues. The CDR3 nucleotides are TGTGCCAGCAGCTTCCACGGTCCCGCTAACTATGGCTACACCTTC. Its translation: CASSFHGPANYGYTF.

CDR3 nucleotides: TGTGCCAGCAGTGAATTTATGGGGACAGGGAATTCACCCCTCCACTTT. It codes for CASSEFMGTGNSPLHF. The J gene is TRBJ1-6, the V gene TRBV25-1, with TRBD1 matching 9 bases. The CDR3 is 16 amino acids. The J segment lost 7 bases and the V segment lost 1 base, leaving 5 bases of the junction unmatched. Germline lookup yields CDR1 MGHDK and CDR2 SYGVNS.

The rearrangement links TRBV5-6 to TRBJ2-3, with 12 bases aligning to TRBD2. With 1 base clipped from V and 4 bases from J, the junction kept 7 bases outside the gene matches. Per germline, CDR1 SGHDT and CDR2 YYEEEE. The CDR3 covers 17 residues. The CDR3 DNA reads TGTGCCAGCAGCTTGCTAGCGGGGGGGCCTGGGGCAGATACGCAGTATTTT. It encodes CASSLLAGGPGADTQYF.

The chain combines TRBV14 with TRBJ2-7; unclear D gene. The V end lost 0 bases, the J end lost 4 bases, and 19 bases lay between the germline ends. In germline, CDR1 is SGHDN, CDR2 FVKESK. This CDR3 is 17 amino acids long. CDR3 sequence: CASSQDRAGESWYEQYF. The DNA of the CDR3 is TGTGCCAGCAGCCAAGATCGGGCAGGCGAGTCTTGGTACGAGCAGTACTTC.

The J gene is TRBJ2-5, the V gene TRBV7-9; either TRBD1 or TRBD2 may supply D (6 bases each). Germline CDR1 reads SEHNR; CDR2 reads FQNEAQ (reference sequence). V lost 3 bases to trimming and J lost 2 bases, with 16 bases between them. The CDR3 has 16 residues. CDR3 sequence: CASSLVWGAEQETQYF. CDR3 coding DNA: TGTGCCAGCAGCTTGGTGTGGGGGGCCGAGCAAGAGACCCAGTACTTC.

This rearrangement joins TRBV11-3 to TRBJ2-5; D is tentatively TRBD1 or TRBD2 (6 bases each). The CDR3 is 14 residues long. V lost 5 bases to trimming and J lost 5 bases, with 15 bases between them. Germline CDR1 SGHNT, CDR2 YENEEA. The CDR3 DNA is TGTGCCAGCAGCCGAGGGGGGCTCCCGGAGACCCAGTACTTC. This gives the protein CASSRGGLPETQYF.